Listed here are 20 T cell receptor beta chains from one sample, sequenced in a study of T-cell memory formation after mild COVID-19. TCRdb passed the 5' RACE reads through MiXCR, listing each CDR3 protein once. The sample includes some 97,000 distinct CDR3 sequences, 11% of them seen just once. Sequenced sample: PBMCs or a T cell subset sorted from them (not recorded which). Source of these receptors: a man aged 18-30 years who had mild COVID-19 (a few samples of this study predate the infection). Cell type and time point are not known.

There are a few counts of this clonotype. One end of the junction does not line up with germline, which may come from a read error. This chain uses TRBV28 with TRBJ2-1; perhaps TRBD1 as D (6 bases). Per germline, CDR1 MDHEN and CDR2 SYDVKM. This CDR3 spans 14 amino acids. CDR3: CASSLDDRNNEQFF. CDR3 DNA sequence: TGTGCCAGCAGTTTAGATGACAGGAACAATGAACAGTTCTTC.

Many counts were recorded for this clonotype. The chain has TRBV7-9 and TRBJ2-5, with D maybe TRBD2 (5 bases). V was pared by 5 bases and J by 7 bases, with 23 bases between. Germline V gene lookup returns CDR1 SEHNR and CDR2 FQNEAQ (reference sequence). This CDR3 region has 16 residues. CDR3 region: CASSPSGLYLRGTQYF. CDR3 sequence (DNA): TGTGCCAGCAGCCCATCTGGACTGTACCTCCGGGGGACCCAGTACTTC.

This clonotype was observed a few times. The chain couples TRBV7-2 to TRBJ2-3, with 13 bases fitting TRBD2. The junction had 8 bases not matched to a gene; V was cut back by 5 bases and J by 0 bases. The CDR3 consists of 18 residues. Germline V gene data show CDR1 as SGHTA and CDR2 as FQGNSA. CDR3: CASSQGLAGTTSTDTQYF. In DNA form, the CDR3 reads TGTGCCAGCAGCCAGGGACTAGCGGGGACTACTAGCACAGATACGCAGTATTTT.

The rearrangement links TRBV5-1 to TRBJ2-2, with D unclear. The germline CDR1 and CDR2 sequences are SGHRS and YFSETQ. There are 15 residues in the CDR3. Trimming pared 1 base from V and 4 bases from J, leaving 11 bases between. For the CDR3, the DNA is TGCGCCAGCAGCTTGTATTATCAGATCACCGGGGAGCTGTTTTTT. It yields the protein CASSLYYQITGELFF.

This clonotype was recorded many times. The J gene is TRBJ2-2, the V gene TRBV11-2; maybe TRBD2 (6 bases). This CDR3 is built from 13 residues. V was pared by 11 bases and J by 1 base, with 11 bases between. Germline assignment: CDR1 SGHAT and CDR2 FQNNGV. CDR3 region: CAGWGENTGELFF. CDR3 DNA sequence: TGTGCCGGGTGGGGGGAGAACACCGGGGAGCTGTTTTTT.

The gene calls are TRBV10-3 and TRBJ2-7; possibly TRBD1 or TRBD2 for D (5 bases each). There are 15 residues in the CDR3. From germline, CDR1 is ENHRY and CDR2 SYGVKD. V gave up 0 bases and J gave up 5 bases, with 14 bases separating them. This CDR3 is CAISESAAGIHEQYV. The DNA for the CDR3 is TGTGCCATCAGTGAGTCAGCGGCAGGGATCCACGAGCAGTACGTC.

A few counts support this clonotype. The chain has TRBV2 and TRBJ2-1; D remains ambiguous. V lost 7 bases and J 6 bases, leaving 25 bases between the germline ends. CDR3 length: 17 residues. From germline, CDR1 is SNHLY and CDR2 FYNNEI. CDR3 residues: CASNPSASSAPSNEQFF. Here the CDR3 DNA reads TGTGCCAGCAACCCTTCAGCGTCGAGCGCCCCGTCCAATGAGCAGTTCTTC.

The chain carries TRBV12-5 and TRBJ2-1; possibly TRBD1 for D (6 bases). Trimming cost V 0 bases and J 5 bases, with 14 bases left between them. CDR3 length: 16 residues. The V gene's germline CDR1 is LGHNT and CDR2 FRNRAP. CDR3 sequence reads: CASGLVGLGGNNEQFF. CDR3 in DNA: TGTGCTAGTGGTTTGGTGGGGCTAGGGGGTAACAATGAGCAGTTCTTC.

This clonotype was counted a few times. The chain uses TRBV10-3 and TRBJ1-2; TRBD1 matches at 8 bases. The trim removed 7 bases at V and 8 bases at J, leaving 15 bases unmatched. Germline CDR1 reads ENHRY; CDR2 reads SYGVKD. The CDR3 consists of 15 residues. The CDR3 DNA follows: TGTGCCATCACCCCGGTAATTGACAGGGGAGAAGGCTACACCTTC. This codes for CAITPVIDRGEGYTF.

The rearrangement links TRBV6-5 to TRBJ2-2; D possibly uses TRBD1 or TRBD2 (5 bases each). V was trimmed by 0 bases and J by 4 bases, leaving 15 bases between them. The length of the CDR3 is 17 residues. The V gene's germline CDR1 is MNHEY and CDR2 SVGAGI. The chain's CDR3 is CASSYSSGGRSTGELFF. The CDR3 region has the DNA TGTGCCAGCAGTTACTCATCTGGGGGAAGGAGCACCGGGGAGCTGTTTTTT.

The CDR3 region is CASSLGGQGVYEQYV. Written as DNA, the CDR3 is TGTGCCAGCAGCTTAGGGGGACAGGGGGTCTACGAGCAGTACGTC. V gene TRBV7-8 combines with J gene TRBJ2-7; TRBD1 aligns across 11 bases. With 1 base clipped from V and 3 bases from J, the junction kept 2 bases outside the gene matches. This CDR3 has 15 amino acids. CDR1 is SGHVS and CDR2 is FQNEAQ in the germline V gene.

In its sample, this clonotype was seen a few times. The V gene is TRBV12-3 or TRBV12-4, the J gene TRBJ1-1, with TRBD1 identical over 10 bases. V dropped 4 bases and J dropped 3; count of bases not matched to a gene: 5. The CDR3 sequence is 15 residues long. The CDR3: CASSWGTGADTEAFF. CDR3 in DNA: TGTGCCAGCAGTTGGGGGACAGGGGCGGACACTGAAGCTTTCTTT.

This clonotype occurred many times. The chain employs TRBV29-1 and TRBJ2-7; 7 bases fit TRBD1. This CDR3 has 12 amino acids. Germline assignment: CDR1 SQVTM and CDR2 ANQGSEA. V was pared by 8 bases and J by 1 base, with 5 bases of the junction left unmatched. The DNA for the CDR3 is TGCAGCTCACTGGGACAGTCCTACGAGCAGTACTTC. Protein product: CSSLGQSYEQYF.

At least ten counts were recorded for this clonotype. A read error may explain this, as a much larger clone is one base away. V and J are TRBV6-5 and TRBJ2-7; the D is unclear. CDR3 length equals 11 residues. The germline V gene has CDR1 MNHEY and CDR2 SVGAGI. V lost 0 bases, J lost 6 bases, and 3 bases lay in between. CDR3 sequence: CASSYSSEQYF. For the CDR3, the DNA is TGTGCCAGCAGTTACTCGAGCGAGCAGTACTTC.

In this sample, this clonotype turned up a few times. This chain links TRBV7-8 with TRBJ1-2; D is uncertain. Looked up from germline, CDR1 is SGHVS and CDR2 is FQNEAQ. The ends were cut back, 7 bases at V and 4 bases at J, with 10 bases in the middle. The CDR3 length is 12 residues. The CDR3 spells CASTAAGYGYTF. Written as DNA, the CDR3 is TGTGCCAGCACGGCGGCAGGCTATGGCTACACCTTC.

This chain links TRBV15 with TRBJ1-1, with no clear D. V lost 0 bases to trimming and J lost 0 bases, with 8 bases between them. The CDR3 runs 15 residues. The V gene's germline CDR1 is LNHNV and CDR2 YYDKDF (reference sequence). CDR3 amino acids: CATSRDRIMNTEAFF. In DNA, the CDR3 is TGTGCCACCAGCAGAGACCGGATTATGAACACTGAAGCTTTCTTT.

As DNA, the CDR3 is TGTGCCAGCAGCTTGGAACTACACTTTCTGGGTGGCTACACCTTC. Encoded protein: CASSLELHFLGGYTF. The chain links TRBV5-6 to TRBJ1-2; D gene ambiguous. Trimming cost V 0 bases and J 7 bases, with 16 bases left between them. CDR1 and CDR2 from the germline V gene are SGHDT and YYEEEE. This CDR3 has 15 amino acids. The entire variable domain, with the rest obtained from reference TRBV5-6 and TRBJ1-2, is as follows: DAGVTQSPTHLIKTRGQQVTLRCSPKSGHDTVSWYQQALGQGPQFIFQYYEEEERQRGNFPDRFSGHQFPNYSSELNVNALLLGDSALYLCASSLELHFLGGYTFGSGTRLTVV.

V and J are TRBV28 and TRBJ1-1; D is ambiguous. Looked up from germline, CDR1 is MDHEN and CDR2 is SYDVKM. V lost 3 bases and J lost 1, with 3 bases in between. The CDR3 has 12 residues. In DNA form, the CDR3 reads TGTGCCAGCAGTTTTACGAACACTGAAGCTTTCTTT. Amino acid sequence: CASSFTNTEAFF.

The V gene is TRBV11-2, the J gene TRBJ2-3, with TRBD2 matching 14 bases. This CDR3 is 16 amino acids long. The germline V gene has CDR1 SGHAT and CDR2 FQNNGV. Unmatched junction bases numbered 2, after V lost 3 bases and J lost 3 bases. The CDR3 bases are TGTGCCAGCAGCTTGGGGACTAGCGGGGGAACAGATACGCAGTATTTT. Translating gives CASSLGTSGGTDTQYF.

This clonotype has at least ten counts. The V call is TRBV4-2, the J call TRBJ2-1; D is uncertain. The germline CDR1 and CDR2 sequences are LGHNA and YNFKEQ. Trimming took off 3 bases at V and 7 bases at J, with 4 bases between the two ends. The CDR3 is 11 amino acids. CDR3 coding DNA: TGTGCCAGCAGCCAGGGGAATGAGCAGTTCTTC. This sequence encodes CASSQGNEQFF.